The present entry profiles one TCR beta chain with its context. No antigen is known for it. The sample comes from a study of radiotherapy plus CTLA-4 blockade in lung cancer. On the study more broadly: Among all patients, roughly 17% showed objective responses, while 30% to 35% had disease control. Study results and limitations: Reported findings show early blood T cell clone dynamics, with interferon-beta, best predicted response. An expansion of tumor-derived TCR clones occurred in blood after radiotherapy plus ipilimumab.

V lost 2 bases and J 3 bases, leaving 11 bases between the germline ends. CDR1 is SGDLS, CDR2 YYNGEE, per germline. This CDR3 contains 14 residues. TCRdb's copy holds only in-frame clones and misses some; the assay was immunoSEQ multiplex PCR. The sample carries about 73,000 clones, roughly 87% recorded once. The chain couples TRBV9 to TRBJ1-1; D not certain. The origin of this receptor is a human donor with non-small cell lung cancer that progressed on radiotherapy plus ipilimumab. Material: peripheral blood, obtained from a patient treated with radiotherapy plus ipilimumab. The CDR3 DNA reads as TGTGCCAGCAGCGTCACGCTCTTGGACACTGAAGCTTTCTTT. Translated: CASSVTLLDTEAFF.